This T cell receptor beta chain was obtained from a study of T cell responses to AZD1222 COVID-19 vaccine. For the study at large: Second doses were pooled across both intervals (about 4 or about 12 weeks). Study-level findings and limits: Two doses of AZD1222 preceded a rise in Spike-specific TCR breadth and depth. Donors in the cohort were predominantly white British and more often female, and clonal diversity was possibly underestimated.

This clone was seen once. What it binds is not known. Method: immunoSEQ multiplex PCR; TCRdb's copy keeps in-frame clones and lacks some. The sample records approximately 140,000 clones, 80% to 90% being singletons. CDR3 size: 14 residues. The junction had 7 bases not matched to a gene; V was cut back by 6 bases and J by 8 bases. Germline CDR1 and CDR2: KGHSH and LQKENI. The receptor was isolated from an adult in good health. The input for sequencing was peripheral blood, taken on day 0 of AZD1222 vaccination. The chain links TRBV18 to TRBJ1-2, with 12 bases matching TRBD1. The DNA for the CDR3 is TGTGCCAGCTCGCCCGGGACAGGGGGCTGGGGCTACACCTTC. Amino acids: CASSPGTGGWGYTF. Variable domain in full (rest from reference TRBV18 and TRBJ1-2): NAGVMQNPRHLVRRRGQEARLRCSPMKGHSHVYWYRQLPEEGLKFMVYLQKENIIDESGMPKERFSAEFPKEGPSILRIQQVVRGDSAAYFCASSPGTGGWGYTFGSGTRLTVV.